The 29 T cell receptor beta chains below were found in one sample sequenced in a study of long-term antiretroviral therapy in people with HIV. Researchers ran immunoSEQ v3.0 at survey level. The protocol was immunoSEQ multiplex PCR, while the TCRdb copy is restricted to in-frame clones and leaves out a portion. The repertoire holds around 33,000 clones, with roughly four fifths as singletons. Here the sequenced sample was unsorted PBMCs, taken 0.4 years before starting antiretroviral therapy. These TCRs come from a man between 18 and 29 years old with HIV.

This chain connects TRBV30 to TRBJ2-5; no reliable D call. Germline V gives CDR1 GTSNPN, CDR2 SVGIG (reference sequence). The CDR3 extends over 12 amino acids. The germline V and J ends were trimmed by 5 bases and 5 bases, with 12 bases remaining between them. This chain's CDR3 is CAWALTSETQYF. The CDR3, as DNA: TGTGCCTGGGCTCTTACGTCGGAGACCCAGTACTTC.

The rearrangement joins TRBV5-5 to TRBJ1-2, with unresolved D. The V gene's germline CDR1 is SGHKS and CDR2 YYEKEE (reference sequence). The length of the CDR3 is 13 residues. V gave up 4 bases and J gave up 2 bases, with 9 bases separating them. The DNA for the CDR3 is TGTGCCAGCAGCCCGGACTGGAACTATGGCTACACCTTC. Its protein is CASSPDWNYGYTF.

The rearrangement joins TRBV7-9 to TRBJ2-3, with D perhaps matching TRBD1 or TRBD2 (6 bases each). Between the trimmed V and J ends, which lost 5 bases and 6 bases, there was a span of 21 bases. The germline gives CDR1 SEHNR, CDR2 FQNEAQ (reference sequence). The CDR3 runs 16 residues. The chain's CDR3 is CASSAKQGGVGDTQYF. The CDR3 nucleotides read TGTGCCAGCAGCGCAAAACAGGGCGGGGTTGGCGATACGCAGTATTTT.

The V call is TRBV7-9, the J call TRBJ1-2; the D is unclear. Trimming shortened V by 2 bases and J by 4 bases, and 8 bases separated the two germline ends. The germline gives CDR1 SEHNR, CDR2 FQNEAQ (reference sequence). This CDR3 spans 13 amino acids. The CDR3 region has the DNA TGTGCCAGCAGCTTAAACAGCGGCTATGGCTACACCTTC. Amino acids: CASSLNSGYGYTF. Supplemented by reference TRBV7-9 and TRBJ1-2, the full variable domain reads DTGVSQNPRHKITKRGQNVTFRCDPISEHNRLYWYRQTLGQGPEFLTYFQNEAQLEKSRLLSDRFSAERPKGSFSTLEIQRTEQGDSAMYLCASSLNSGYGYTFGSGTRLTVV.

A few counts support this clone. The chain employs TRBV6-5 and TRBJ1-6; D gene ambiguous. CDR1 MNHEY and CDR2 SVGAGI come from the germline V gene. With 1 base removed from V and 10 bases from J, the gap between germline ends came to 11 bases. The CDR3 has 14 amino acids. CDR3 in amino acids: CASSYLAGGSPLHF. The CDR3 bases are TGTGCCAGCAGTTACTTGGCCGGTGGGTCACCCCTCCACTTT.

V gene TRBV7-9 combines with J gene TRBJ2-3; TRBD2 agrees at 8 bases. V lost 6 bases and J lost 7; bases outside the gene matches: 9. The CDR3 covers 14 residues. Germline V gene sequence: CDR1 SEHNR, CDR2 FQNEAQ (reference sequence). The CDR3 nucleotides are TGTGCCAGCAGGGTCGGGGGGGGATTAAATACGCAGTATTTT. As protein: CASRVGGGLNTQYF.

The gene calls are TRBV4-3 and TRBJ2-2; TRBD2 might be the D (6 bases). The germline V gene has CDR1 LGHNA and CDR2 YSLEER. The CDR3 spans 15 residues. Trimming shortened V by 2 bases and J by 5 bases, and 12 bases separated the two germline ends. The CDR3 loop reads CASSQTGGRTGELFF. As DNA, the CDR3 is TGCGCCAGCAGCCAAACCGGGGGAAGAACCGGGGAGCTGTTTTTT.

The chain employs TRBV5-1 and TRBJ2-5; 7 positions agree with TRBD1. This CDR3 spans 13 amino acids. CDR1 and CDR2 (germline): SGHRS, YFSETQ. Trimming at V came to 4 bases and at J to 4 bases, leaving 4 bases not matched to a gene. CDR3 sequence (DNA): TGCGCCAGCAGCCTACAGGGGAGAGAGACCCAGTACTTC. Translating gives CASSLQGRETQYF.

The chain uses TRBV11-3 and TRBJ2-1, with 7 bases fitting TRBD1. Germline V gene lookup returns CDR1 SGHNT and CDR2 YENEEA. V trimming: 9 bases; J trimming: 3 bases; junction bases outside the gene matches: 14. This CDR3 has 16 amino acids. The CDR3 spells CASNQVWGTDYNEQFF. As DNA, the CDR3 is TGTGCCAGTAACCAGGTGTGGGGGACAGACTACAATGAGCAGTTCTTC.

The chain uses TRBV5-5 and TRBJ2-7, with TRBD1 identical over 9 bases. The CDR3 is 14 residues long. Germline loops: CDR1 SGHKS, CDR2 YYEKEE (reference sequence). The J segment lost 4 bases and the V segment lost 3 bases, leaving 5 bases of the junction unmatched. The CDR3 DNA sequence: TGTGCCAGCAGCTGGGGGACAGGGCGGTACGAGCAGTACTTC. It encodes CASSWGTGRYEQYF.

The rearrangement uses TRBV7-2 and TRBJ1-5; D remains ambiguous. The germline gives CDR1 SGHTA, CDR2 FQGNSA. The CDR3 is 14 residues long. V was shortened by 5 bases and J by 4 bases, with 12 bases between the two germline ends. In DNA, the CDR3 is TGTGCCAGCAGCCCAGACGGAGATAATCAGCCCCAGCATTTT. Its protein is CASSPDGDNQPQHF.

This chain links TRBV15 with TRBJ2-1, with D possibly called TRBD1 or TRBD2 (6 bases each). Trimming shortened V by 1 base and J by 1 base, and 17 bases separated the two germline ends. The germline V gene encodes CDR1 LNHNV and CDR2 YYDKDF (reference sequence). The CDR3 is made up of 18 amino acids. The CDR3 coding sequence is TGTGCCACCAGCAGAGTGATGGGCAGGGGACTTTCCTACAATGAGCAGTTCTTC. Protein: CATSRVMGRGLSYNEQFF.

The V call is TRBV6-5, the J call TRBJ1-2; D is ambiguous. Trimming took off 2 bases at V and 6 bases at J, with 13 bases between the two ends. The CDR3 extends over 14 amino acids. Per germline, CDR1 MNHEY and CDR2 SVGAGI. This CDR3 is CASSYTWGLHGYTF. The CDR3 nucleotides are TGTGCCAGCAGTTACACGTGGGGATTGCATGGCTACACCTTC.

This clone was counted a few times. The gene calls are TRBV7-3 and TRBJ2-2, with D perhaps being TRBD1 or TRBD2 (6 bases each). V was pared by 4 bases and J by 6 bases, with 15 bases between. The CDR3 has 15 amino acids. Per germline, CDR1 SGHTA and CDR2 FQGTGA. The CDR3 protein is CASSSSGGGSGELFF. CDR3 in DNA: TGTGCCAGCAGCTCGAGCGGAGGGGGATCCGGGGAGCTGTTTTTT.

The rearrangement joins TRBV27 to TRBJ2-1; 7 bases are shared with TRBD1. Trimming removed 3 bases from V and 4 bases from J; junction bases left unmatched: 3. The germline V gene has CDR1 MNHEY and CDR2 SMNVEV (reference sequence). The CDR3 runs 14 residues. This chain's CDR3 is CASSFNRGYNEQFF. As DNA, the CDR3 is TGTGCCAGCAGTTTTAACAGGGGTTACAATGAGCAGTTCTTC.

The V gene is TRBV9, the J gene TRBJ2-1; 8 bases are shared with TRBD2. There are 17 residues in the CDR3. Germline V lookup: CDR1 SGDLS, CDR2 YYNGEE. With V trimmed by 0 bases and J by 8 bases, 13 bases remained unmatched. CDR3 DNA: TGTGCCAGCAGCGTAGTGACTAGCGCCACTCCTACGGATGAGCAGTTCTTC. It encodes CASSVVTSATPTDEQFF. Drawing the rest from reference TRBV9 and TRBJ2-1, the complete variable domain is DSGVTQTPKHLITATGQRVTLRCSPRSGDLSVYWYQQSLDQGLQFLIQYYNGEERAKGNILERFSAQQFPDLHSELNLSSLELGDSALYFCASSVVTSATPTDEQFFGPGTRLTVL.

In this sample, this clone turned up a few times. The J gene is TRBJ2-7, the V gene TRBV14; TRBD2 aligns across 8 bases. The J segment lost 12 bases and the V segment lost 0 bases, leaving 7 bases of the junction unmatched. This CDR3 contains 13 residues. CDR1 and CDR2 (germline): SGHDN, FVKESK. The CDR3 region is CASSQDGTRRRYF. CDR3 sequence (DNA): TGTGCCAGCAGCCAAGATGGGACTAGGCGGCGGTACTTC. Using reference TRBV14 and TRBJ2-7 for the parts outside the CDR3, the full variable domain is EAGVTQFPSHSVIEKGQTVTLRCDPISGHDNLYWYRRVMGKEIKFLLHFVKESKQDESGMPNNRFLAERTGGTYSTLKVQPAELEDSGVYFCASSQDGTRRRYFGPGTRLTVT.

The chain is built from TRBV19 and TRBJ2-7, with D unresolved. The length of the CDR3 is 13 residues. The V end was cut by 5 bases, the J end by 2 bases, with 10 bases between. Germline V gene lookup returns CDR1 LNHDA and CDR2 SQIVND (reference sequence). CDR3: CASSGSFPYEQYF. The CDR3 DNA reads as TGTGCCAGTAGTGGGTCCTTTCCCTACGAGCAGTACTTC.

This clone showed up just a few times. V is TRBV6-1 and J is TRBJ1-1; D remains unclear. The V end was cut by 6 bases, the J end by 0 bases, with 8 bases between. This CDR3 has 13 residues. The germline CDR1 and CDR2 sequences are MNHNS and SASEGT. CDR3 protein: CASSTGLNTEAFF. The CDR3 DNA follows: TGTGCCAGCAGCACGGGCCTGAACACTGAAGCTTTCTTT.

This sequence joins TRBV2 and TRBJ1-5; 10 bases line up with TRBD1. Germline loops: CDR1 SNHLY, CDR2 FYNNEI. The CDR3 contains 15 residues. J was trimmed by 2 bases and V by 8 bases; bases with no gene match: 6. DNA for the CDR3: TGTGCCAGCGCATGGGACAGGGGAGGCAATCAGCCCCAGCATTTT. It codes for CASAWDRGGNQPQHF.

CDR3 DNA sequence: TGTGCCAGCAGCTTAAGCGTCCTCCGGGGAAACACCGGGGAGCTGTTTTTT. Protein: CASSLSVLRGNTGELFF. The chain has TRBV13 and TRBJ2-2, with D maybe TRBD2 (5 bases). The V gene's germline CDR1 is PRHDT and CDR2 FYEKMQ (reference sequence). Trimming took 2 bases from V and 2 from J, leaving 15 bases between them. The CDR3 consists of 17 residues.

The chain is built from TRBV11-2 and TRBJ2-7, with D uncertain. There are 14 residues in the CDR3. CDR1 SGHAT and CDR2 FQNNGV come from the germline V gene. Between the trimmed V and J ends, which lost 3 bases and 5 bases, there was a span of 14 bases. The CDR3 bases are TGTGCCAGCAGCTTTATGGGTGCGGTCCACGAGCAGTACTTC. Protein product: CASSFMGAVHEQYF.

This clone was observed once. The chain combines TRBV5-1 with TRBJ1-4, with 8 bases aligning to TRBD1. V was clipped by 3 bases and J by 8 bases; unmatched bases: 15. The CDR3 runs 17 residues. Germline CDR1 and CDR2: SGHRS and YFSETQ. The CDR3 sequence is CASSSGQDGIGEEKLFF. CDR3 in DNA: TGCGCCAGCAGCTCGGGACAGGACGGGATCGGGGAAGAAAAACTGTTTTTT.

J is TRBJ1-5 and V is TRBV30; 7 positions agree with TRBD1. This CDR3 is 15 amino acids long. Looked up from germline, CDR1 is GTSNPN and CDR2 is SVGIG (reference sequence). The ends lost 1 base at V and 3 bases at J; junction bases unmatched: 6. CDR3 region: CAWSGRDSVNQPQHF. The CDR3, as DNA: TGTGCCTGGAGTGGCAGGGACAGTGTCAATCAGCCCCAGCATTTT.

V is TRBV6-6 and J is TRBJ1-3, with D perhaps matching TRBD1 (5 bases). The V end was cut by 5 bases, the J end by 0 bases, with 11 bases between. CDR1 and CDR2 from the germline V gene are MNHNY and SVGAGI (reference sequence). The CDR3 covers 15 residues. CDR3 sequence reads: CASSAGRTSGNTIYF. The CDR3 DNA is TGTGCCAGCAGTGCGGGACGTACCTCTGGAAACACCATATATTTT.

This clone has a single count. The chain is built from TRBV28 and TRBJ1-1; 8 bases are a match to TRBD1. The CDR3 runs to 14 residues. The V segment lost 6 bases and the J segment 1 base; nucleotides outside the gene matches: 4. Germline CDR1 and CDR2: MDHEN and SYDVKM. CDR3 protein: CASSNRGENTEAFF. DNA for the CDR3: TGTGCCAGCAGCAACAGGGGGGAGAACACTGAAGCTTTCTTT.

Sample share makes this clone medium-sized. The V gene is TRBV5-4, the J gene TRBJ2-7, with 8 bases aligning to TRBD2. CDR3 length: 14 residues. Germline lookup yields CDR1 SGHNT and CDR2 YYREEE (reference sequence). Losses at the gene ends were 4 bases for V and 2 bases for J; bases not matched to a gene: 5. CDR3: CASSKRESPYEQYF. CDR3 nucleotide sequence: TGTGCCAGCAGCAAGCGGGAGTCCCCCTACGAGCAGTACTTC.

This clone has only one observation. This sequence joins TRBV5-1 and TRBJ1-2, with TRBD1 matching over 7 bases. Germline V gene sequence: CDR1 SGHRS, CDR2 YFSETQ. The V segment lost 3 bases and the J segment 1 base; nucleotides outside the gene matches: 9. This CDR3 contains 16 residues. In DNA form, the CDR3 reads TGCGCCAGCAGCTCCGACCAGGGGGGTAATAACTATGGCTACACCTTC. It translates to CASSSDQGGNNYGYTF.

In DNA form, the CDR3 reads TGTGCCAGCAGCTTTCTTGGGGCTTATGGCTACACCTTC. Its protein product is CASSFLGAYGYTF. V is TRBV7-9 and J is TRBJ1-2; D is perhaps TRBD1 (5 bases). Germline lookup yields CDR1 SEHNR and CDR2 FQNEAQ (reference sequence). V lost 3 bases and J 5 bases, leaving 10 bases between the germline ends. The CDR3 loop spans 13 amino acids.